Detailed here is one T cell receptor (beta chain). Its matching antigen is unknown. Researchers prepared the TCRbeta library using unique molecular identifiers, the study reports. TCRdb re-called the PCR reads through MiXCR, storing one row per CDR3 protein. The sample yields a few hundred thousand distinct CDR3 sequences, more than 20% seen once. This record comes from a study of T-cell reconstitution after alpha-beta-depleted transplantation in children. Study-level points and caveats: Some patients' high day-60 TCRbeta diversity was attributed to recipient cells surviving conditioning. Fresh T-cell production supplied most of the T-cell counts and diversity seen one year after transplant. Reported findings indicate that, about two months after transplant, alpha-beta T cells came from several hundred expanded clones, which were derived from non-depleted graft cells.

The CDR3 covers 11 residues. Germline CDR1 and CDR2: SEHNR and FQNEAQ (reference sequence). With 5 bases removed from V and 6 bases from J, the gap between germline ends came to 8 bases. The TCR originated in a boy under two years old with Wiskott-Aldrich syndrome, due to receive a stem cell transplant. This chain uses TRBV7-9 with TRBJ2-7; D is tentatively TRBD1 or TRBD2 (6 bases each). The source was PBMCs, collected before TCRalphabeta/CD19-depleted stem cell transplant. The CDR3 DNA reads TGTGCCAGCAGCGGGGGGCCCGAGCAGTACTTC. Residues: CASSGGPEQYF. Full variable domain (rest looked up from reference TRBV7-9 and TRBJ2-7): DTGVSQNPRHKITKRGQNVTFRCDPISEHNRLYWYRQTLGQGPEFLTYFQNEAQLEKSRLLSDRFSAERPKGSFSTLEIQRTEQGDSAMYLCASSGGPEQYFGPGTRLTVT.